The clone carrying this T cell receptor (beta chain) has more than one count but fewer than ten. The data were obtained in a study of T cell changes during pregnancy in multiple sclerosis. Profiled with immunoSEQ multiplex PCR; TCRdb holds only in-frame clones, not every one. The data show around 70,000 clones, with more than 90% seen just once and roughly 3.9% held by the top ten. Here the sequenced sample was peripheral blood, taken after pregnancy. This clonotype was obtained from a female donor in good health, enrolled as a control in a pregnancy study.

The chain's CDR3 is CAWSLQGNQPQHF. In DNA form, the CDR3 reads TGTGCCTGGAGTCTACAGGGTAATCAGCCCCAGCATTTT. The gene calls are TRBV30 and TRBJ1-5, with a possible D match to TRBD1 (6 bases). Germline-derived CDR1 and CDR2 are GTSNPN and SVGIG (reference sequence). The CDR3 runs 13 residues. V was clipped by 2 bases and J by 4 bases, with 9 bases between them.